This T cell receptor beta chain is from a study of T cells in Graves' hyperthyroidism and ophthalmopathy. About the research overall: It was at initial diagnosis, before any treatment, that peripheral blood was collected.

The study, taken as a whole, reports: Ophthalmopathy cases were set apart from stable hyperthyroidism by a 13 V-J model.

The germline V and J ends were trimmed by 3 bases and 4 bases, with 13 bases remaining between them. In germline, CDR1 is DFQATT, CDR2 SNEGSKA (reference sequence). This CDR3 is built from 13 residues. There are a few counts of this clonotype. As yet, its antigen is unknown. RNA transcripts served as the template for amplifying TCR beta CDR3 regions. HTBI primers drove first-round RT-PCR of the TCR CDR3. Each CDR3 protein is one row after TCRdb ran MiXCR on the multiplex PCR reads. The sample contains 300,000 to 450,000 distinct CDR3 sequences, 13% of which appear only once. What was sequenced was blood. This TCR was sampled from a woman in her late teens or twenties with Graves' hyperthyroidism. The rearrangement links TRBV20-1 to TRBJ2-7; perhaps TRBD2 as D (6 bases). The CDR3 is CSASYGGPYEQYF. The CDR3 bases are TGCAGTGCTAGTTACGGGGGTCCTTACGAGCAGTACTTC.